This T cell receptor (beta chain) was obtained from a study of cytomegalovirus exposure and HLA in healthy donors. Findings and caveats of the study: Within an earlier analysis, most TCR beta V segments proved productive either about 90% or about 30% of the time. Researchers reported in a later analysis that a missense DCLRE1C variant was tied to TCR beta V- and J-gene trimming.

Primers for the PCR totalled 60 Vbeta and 13 Jbeta. Sequencing was performed with immunoSEQ multiplex PCR; in TCRdb, only in-frame clones are kept and a portion is missing. Of around 180,000 clones in the sample, roughly 84% were seen once. The CDR3 length is 14 residues. The germline V gene has CDR1 SGHNT and CDR2 YYREEE (reference sequence). Unmatched junction bases numbered 6, after V lost 4 bases and J lost 2 bases. About this clone: The antigen remains undetermined.

The chain employs TRBV5-4 and TRBJ2-7, with 7 bases matching TRBD2. This clonotype was sampled from a boy between 10 and 17 years old in good health and CMV-seronegative. The sequencing sample was made of PBMCs. In nucleotides, the CDR3 is TGTGCCAGCAGCAATGGACTAGTTGCCTACGAGCAGTACTTC. This gives the protein CASSNGLVAYEQYF.